A selection of T cell receptor beta chains follows, all from one sample in a study of human T cells and chemical hapten exposure. TCRdb redid the calling of the RACE reads with MiXCR, one entry per CDR3 protein. Of 300,000 to 450,000 distinct CDR3 sequences listed, 5.1% are singletons. The material was whole blood, obtained in connection with sensitization to the hapten diphenylcyclopropenone (DPC). These receptors were taken from a woman in her fifties or sixties with alopecia areata. Some clones in this sample may be carry-over from other donors' samples. The CDR3 runs from the conserved cysteine through the conserved F or W. D genes are given only for firm matches. A row's size may be missing; if present it is once, few, many or a size class.

v_gene	j_gene	abundance	d_gene	CDR3aa	CDR3nt
TRBV25-1	TRBJ2-4	NA	TRBD2	CASIGWREGFGYIQYF	TGTGCCAGCATTGGATGGCGGGAGGGGTTCGGGTACATTCAGTACTTC
TRBV12-3/TRBV12-4	TRBJ1-2	many	NA	CASSLAGRDGYTF	TGTGCCAGCAGTTTAGCGGGCCGAGATGGCTACACCTTC
TRBV12-3/TRBV12-4	TRBJ1-2	few	TRBD1	CASSHRGGHYGYTF	TGTGCCAGCAGTCACAGGGGGGGACACTATGGCTACACCTTC
TRBV29-1	TRBJ2-1	NA	NA	CSVGQLYNEQFF	TGCAGCGTTGGGCAGCTCTACAATGAGCAGTTCTTC
TRBV6-2/TRBV6-3	TRBJ1-5	many	TRBD1	CASSSPKNRGDQPQHF	TGTGCCAGCAGTTCTCCGAAGAACAGGGGGGATCAGCCCCAGCATTTT
TRBV3-1	TRBJ1-1	NA	NA	CASSHGDRLTEAFF	TGTGCCAGCAGCCACGGAGACAGGCTCACTGAAGCTTTCTTT
TRBV7-2	TRBJ2-1	NA	NA	CASSLLSENEQFF	TGTGCCAGCAGCCTGCTTAGCGAGAATGAGCAGTTCTTC
TRBV5-1	TRBJ2-2	few	TRBD1	CASSSAGGSDTGELFF	TGCGCCAGCAGCTCCGCAGGGGGCTCTGACACCGGGGAGCTGTTTTTT
TRBV29-1	TRBJ1-2	NA	NA	CGAPVGYGYTF	TGCGGGGCACCTGTAGGCTATGGCTACACCTTC
TRBV2	TRBJ1-5	many	NA	CASSKGGNQPQHF	TGTGCCAGCAGTAAGGGGGGCAATCAGCCCCAGCATTTT
TRBV29-1	TRBJ2-3	many	NA	CSVDEGLDTQYF	TGCAGCGTTGATGAAGGGCTGGATACGCAGTATTTT
TRBV2	TRBJ2-2	few	NA	CASSARSFTTGELFF	TGTGCCAGCAGTGCTCGCAGCTTCACCACCGGGGAGCTGTTTTTT
TRBV20-1	TRBJ2-2	many	NA	CSALQGPGELFF	TGCAGTGCCCTACAGGGACCCGGGGAGCTGTTTTTT
TRBV12-3/TRBV12-4	TRBJ1-1	many	NA	CASSLKADTEAFF	TGTGCCAGCAGTTTAAAGGCAGACACTGAAGCTTTCTTT
TRBV6-2/TRBV6-3	TRBJ2-3	many	TRBD2	CASRSPRTSGKINTQYF	TGTGCCAGCAGATCACCACGGACTAGCGGGAAGATAAATACGCAGTATTTT
TRBV5-1	TRBJ1-4	many	NA	CASSHRIPNEKLFF	TGCGCCAGCTCACACAGGATTCCTAATGAAAAACTGTTTTTT
TRBV9	TRBJ1-2	few	NA	CASSGRGPRTYGYTF	TGTGCCAGCAGCGGACGGGGACCGAGGACTTATGGCTACACCTTC
TRBV12-3/TRBV12-4	TRBJ1-3	NA	NA	CASSLGTVFSGNTIYF	TGTGCCAGCAGTTTAGGCACAGTCTTCTCTGGAAACACCATATATTTT
TRBV3-1	TRBJ2-3	NA	TRBD2	CASSQWISTSADTQYF	TGTGCCAGCAGCCAGTGGATATCGACTAGCGCAGATACGCAGTATTTT
TRBV9	TRBJ2-3	many	NA	CASSPGSSSTDTQYF	TGTGCCAGCAGTCCCGGTTCGTCTAGCACAGATACGCAGTATTTT
TRBV4-1	TRBJ2-5	few	TRBD2	CASSRGTSVETQYF	TGCGCCAGCAGCCGAGGGACTAGCGTCGAGACCCAGTACTTC
TRBV5-1	TRBJ1-5	NA	NA	CASSPGGGLDNQPQHF	TGCGCCAGCAGCCCCGGGGGGGGGCTGGACAATCAGCCCCAGCATTTT
TRBV7-7	TRBJ2-2	many	NA	CASSLGRGTGELFF	TGTGCCAGCAGCTTGGGCCGAGGCACCGGGGAGCTGTTTTTT
TRBV5-1	TRBJ2-7	many	TRBD1	CASSWTGAEQYF	TGCGCCAGCAGCTGGACAGGGGCCGAGCAGTACTTC
TRBV12-3/TRBV12-4	TRBJ1-2	many	NA	CASSLRHLFGGNYGYTF	TGTGCCAGCAGTTTGAGGCACCTCTTCGGGGGTAACTATGGCTACACCTTC
TRBV5-1	TRBJ2-2	many	TRBD2	CASSLPGGRTGELFF	TGCGCCAGCAGCTTGCCGGGGGGTAGAACCGGGGAGCTGTTTTTT
TRBV2	TRBJ1-2	few	TRBD1	CASSSGQGTYGYTF	TGTGCCAGCAGCTCCGGACAGGGGACGTATGGCTACACCTTC
TRBV15	TRBJ2-6	NA	NA	CATSRPQGASGANVLTF	TGTGCCACCAGCAGACCCCAAGGGGCCTCTGGGGCCAACGTCCTGACTTTC